The T cell receptor beta chain under discussion was sequenced for a study of STAT5B mutations in CD4+ large granular lymphocyte leukemia. In the study overall: Among healthy donors, a particular HLA allele went with more CDR3 'QG' motifs. Notes on the study in general: Patient CD4-sorted repertoires stayed more clonal than healthy ones after leukemic-clone removal. Top patient clones used TRBV06 genes more often: 8/27 versus 2/35 in controls.

TCRdb's table, derived via immunoSEQ multiplex PCR, lists solely in-frame clones and lacks some. The table shows tens of thousands of clones, with 65% to 70% occurring only once. V gave up 3 bases and J gave up 6 bases, with 10 bases separating them. The V gene's germline CDR1 is SGHRS and CDR2 YFSETQ. The CDR3 extends over 14 amino acids. In regard to this clone: Antigen: not known.

The receptor comes from a human donor in good health. Sequenced material: CD4+ T cells from blood buffy coats. The chain links TRBV5-1 to TRBJ1-6; D call uncertain. CDR3 DNA: TGCGCCAGCAGCTCCGGGGAGATTAATTCACCCCTCCACTTT. This translates into CASSSGEINSPLHF. The variable domain in full, with the rest retrieved from reference TRBV5-1 and TRBJ1-6, is KAGVTQTPRYLIKTRGQQVTLSCSPISGHRSVSWYQQTPGQGLQFLFEYFSETQRNKGNFPGRFSGRQFSNSRSEMNVSTLELGDSALYLCASSSGEINSPLHFGNGTRLTVT.